A single sample gave rise to the 24 T cell receptor beta chains below, sequenced in a study of blood T cell repertoires in COVID-19 (dated by TCRdb to the early 2020s). The protocol used for the library was the immunoSEQ multiplex PCR assay. Here the immuneACCESS table is served through TCRdb, limited to in-frame sequences with V and J called. Missing clones are a known gap in these copies; in checked studies unresolved V genes cover under half, and the rest lacks a known reason. The sample profile shows around 100,000 clones; around four fifths of them were found once. The ten biggest clones cover roughly 12% of the sample. Sequencing input: peripheral blood. These receptors all stem from a woman between 70 and 85 years old with acute or convalescent COVID-19.

The rearrangement uses TRBV11-2 and TRBJ2-1; the D is unclear. Per the germline V gene, CDR1 is SGHAT and CDR2 is FQNNGV. Trimming left V 5 bases short and J 7 bases short, with 9 bases between. CDR3 size: 12 residues. DNA for the CDR3: TGTGCCAGCAGCCCTAACGGGAATGAGCAGTTCTTC. Its translation: CASSPNGNEQFF.

As regards this clone: The same CDR3 can be traced to other DNA sequences in this sample. The rearrangement uses TRBV18 and TRBJ1-1; weak D call: TRBD1 (5 bases). Germline values: CDR1 KGHSH, CDR2 LQKENI. V lost 3 bases and J lost 1, with 6 bases in between. The CDR3 is made up of 13 amino acids. In DNA, the CDR3 is TGTGCCAGCTCACCGGGGGGGAACACTGAAGCTTTCTTT. It is translated as CASSPGGNTEAFF.

CDR3 nucleotides: TGTGCCAGCAGCTTGGTTGGGGAGATCTATGGCTACACCTTC. Its translation: CASSLVGEIYGYTF. This chain links TRBV5-4 with TRBJ1-2, with D hard to call. Trimming removed 0 bases at V and 4 bases at J, with 10 bases between. Germline loops: CDR1 SGHNT, CDR2 YYREEE (reference sequence). This CDR3 is 14 amino acids long.

This clone was seen once. This chain links TRBV20-1 with TRBJ2-3; D not resolved. CDR3 length: 11 residues. V lost 6 bases, J lost 2 bases, and 6 bases lay in between. Germline V gene data show CDR1 as DFQATT and CDR2 as SNEGSKA (reference sequence). The CDR3 bases are TGCAGTGCGGAGACCACAGATACGCAGTATTTT. Its translation is CSAETTDTQYF.

The V gene is TRBV2, the J gene TRBJ1-2, with TRBD1 matching 8 bases. V trimming: 4 bases; J trimming: 7 bases; junction bases outside the gene matches: 8. Germline CDR1 is SNHLY and CDR2 is FYNNEI. The CDR3 consists of 14 residues. The CDR3 loop is CASSVEDRVGGYTF. CDR3 bases: TGTGCCAGCAGTGTGGAGGACAGGGTGGGTGGCTACACCTTC.

This chain joins TRBV3-1 (or the pseudogene TRBV3-2) and TRBJ2-2; tentative D call: TRBD1 (6 bases). CDR1 is LGHDT, CDR2 YNNKEL, per germline (reference sequence). The CDR3 contains 15 residues. The V gene lost 4 bases and the J gene lost 6 bases, with 15 bases spanning the gap. The CDR3 spells CASSPTDRGPGELFF. The DNA of the CDR3 is TGTGCCAGCAGCCCCACGGACAGAGGTCCCGGGGAGCTGTTTTTT.

The chain carries TRBV24-1 and TRBJ2-6; the match to TRBD1 covers 12 bases. There are 18 residues in the CDR3. With V trimmed by 4 bases and J by 2 bases, 5 bases remained unmatched. Germline assignment: CDR1 KGHDR and CDR2 SFDVKD. The CDR3 DNA reads as TGTGCCACCAGTGACGTGGGACAGGGGGCAACTGGGGCCAACGTCCTGACTTTC. It codes for CATSDVGQGATGANVLTF.

The genes are TRBV19 and TRBJ1-5; 7 bases are a match to TRBD1. This CDR3 spans 17 amino acids. Germline CDR1 LNHDA, CDR2 SQIVND (reference sequence). The V and J ends lost 6 bases and 3 bases, in that order; junction bases with no gene match: 14. CDR3 bases: TGTGCCAGTAGGCCCGGGGGTGGACAGGCGCCCAATCAGCCCCAGCATTTT. Its protein is CASRPGGGQAPNQPQHF.

The V gene is TRBV7-3, the J gene TRBJ2-1; 7 bases fit TRBD1. The CDR3 totals 14 residues. Germline assignment: CDR1 SGHTA and CDR2 FQGTGA. V was clipped by 5 bases and J by 2 bases; unmatched bases: 3. CDR3 sequence reads: CASSHGQAYNEQFF. The CDR3 nucleotides are TGTGCCAGCAGCCACGGACAGGCCTACAATGAGCAGTTCTTC.

This chain connects TRBV7-3 to TRBJ2-5, with 8 bases aligning to TRBD1. This CDR3 is built from 16 residues. Germline CDR1 and CDR2: SGHTA and FQGTGA. Unmatched junction bases numbered 10, after V lost 2 bases and J lost 5 bases. CDR3 nucleotide sequence: TGTGCCAGCAGCTTAGGGGCAGGGGGCCGACGTGAGACCCAGTACTTC. Its protein product is CASSLGAGGRRETQYF.

CDR3 sequence: CSVERSSGNTIYF. The CDR3 DNA sequence: TGCAGCGTTGAGCGGAGCTCTGGAAACACCATATATTTT. J is TRBJ1-3 and V is TRBV29-1, with no clear D. V shed 3 bases and J shed 0 bases, with 6 bases lying between them. Germline V gene sequence: CDR1 SQVTM, CDR2 ANQGSEA. CDR3 length: 13 amino acids.

The J gene is TRBJ1-2, the V gene TRBV29-1, with 8 bases matching TRBD1. Germline trimming cut 4 bases from V and 5 bases from J; bases unmatched to any gene: 12. The CDR3 totals 15 residues. Germline V gives CDR1 SQVTM, CDR2 ANQGSEA. The CDR3 spells CSVVTTETGAYGYTF. CDR3 coding DNA: TGCAGCGTTGTGACGACGGAGACAGGGGCTTATGGCTACACCTTC.

This sequence joins TRBV5-1 and TRBJ2-3; 10 nucleotides align to TRBD2. With 0 bases clipped from V and 1 base from J, the junction kept 8 bases outside the gene matches. The V gene's germline CDR1 is SGHRS and CDR2 YFSETQ. There are 18 residues in the CDR3. CDR3 amino acids: CASSLGRTGTSGTDTQYF. The CDR3 coding sequence is TGCGCCAGCAGCTTGGGGCGCACCGGGACTAGCGGCACAGATACGCAGTATTTT.

V and J are TRBV3-1 (or the pseudogene TRBV3-2) and TRBJ1-1; D perhaps matches TRBD1 (6 bases). Germline assignment: CDR1 LGHDT and CDR2 YNNKEL (reference sequence). The V end was cut by 4 bases, the J end by 0 bases, with 9 bases between. The CDR3 runs 14 residues. The CDR3 coding sequence is TGTGCCAGCAGCCTCTGGGGGCTGAACACTGAAGCTTTCTTT. Residues: CASSLWGLNTEAFF.

This chain links TRBV13 with TRBJ1-3; D remains ambiguous. From germline, CDR1 is PRHDT and CDR2 FYEKMQ (reference sequence). With 4 bases removed from V and 4 bases from J, the gap between germline ends came to 5 bases. The CDR3 loop spans 12 amino acids. The CDR3 coding sequence is TGTGCCAGCAGCTCCCAGGGAAACACCATATATTTT. Translated, it gives CASSSQGNTIYF.

The V call is TRBV7-8, the J call TRBJ1-2; TRBD1 matches 7 bases. J was trimmed by 2 bases and V by 5 bases; bases with no gene match: 8. Germline CDR1 reads SGHVS; CDR2 reads FQNEAQ. The CDR3 runs to 15 residues. In nucleotides, the CDR3 is TGTGCCAGCAGCATCCAGACAGGGTTCAACTATGGCTACACCTTC. Amino acid sequence: CASSIQTGFNYGYTF.

The rearrangement links TRBV7-2 to TRBJ1-5, with D unclear. The V gene lost 5 bases and the J gene lost 7 bases, with 15 bases spanning the gap. The CDR3 loop spans 14 amino acids. From germline, CDR1 is SGHTA and CDR2 FQGNSA. This chain's CDR3 is CASSTQGGNQPQHF. CDR3 in DNA: TGTGCCAGCAGCACTCAAGGAGGGAACCAGCCCCAGCATTTT.

This chain connects TRBV18 to TRBJ2-7, with 7 bases lining up with TRBD2. The CDR3 runs to 16 residues. Germline CDR1 is KGHSH and CDR2 is LQKENI. V shed 3 bases, J shed 3 bases, and the junction held 11 bases outside the gene matches. CDR3 amino acids: CASSPRGNRGVYEQYV. Written as DNA, the CDR3 is TGTGCCAGCTCACCGCGGGGCAATCGGGGGGTCTACGAGCAGTACGTC.

The chain uses TRBV5-5 and TRBJ2-7, with D possibly matching TRBD1 (6 bases). Per germline, CDR1 SGHKS and CDR2 YYEKEE (reference sequence). The length of the CDR3 is 13 residues. V shed 2 bases and J shed 4 bases, with 10 bases lying between them. CDR3 DNA: TGTGCCAGCAGCTTTAACAGGGATTACGAGCAGTACGTC. Residues: CASSFNRDYEQYV.

V gene TRBV6-5 combines with J gene TRBJ2-7; maybe TRBD2 (6 bases). There are 14 residues in the CDR3. With 6 bases removed from V and 0 bases from J, the gap between germline ends came to 12 bases. Germline V gene sequence: CDR1 MNHEY, CDR2 SVGAGI. The CDR3 reads CASSRDGSSYEQYF. The CDR3 DNA is TGTGCCAGCAGCCGGGACGGGAGCTCCTACGAGCAGTACTTC.

The chain links TRBV5-1 to TRBJ2-3; TRBD2 matches at 12 bases. The CDR3 runs to 20 residues. With 3 bases clipped from V and 8 bases from J, the junction kept 22 bases outside the gene matches. CDR1 is SGHRS and CDR2 is YFSETQ in the germline V gene. CDR3 region: CASSSAILTTSGGKGGTQYF. For the CDR3, the DNA is TGCGCCAGCAGCTCTGCAATTCTCACCACTAGCGGGGGGAAAGGCGGTACGCAGTATTTT.

J is TRBJ2-5 and V is TRBV6-1; perhaps TRBD1 as D (5 bases). Per the germline V gene, CDR1 is MNHNS and CDR2 is SASEGT. Trimming pared 0 bases from V and 7 bases from J, leaving 12 bases between. The length of the CDR3 is 14 residues. CDR3 nucleotide sequence: TGTGCCAGCAGTGAAGCGACTCAGGGTTGGACCCAGTACTTC. It yields the protein CASSEATQGWTQYF.

The V and J genes are TRBV11-3 and TRBJ2-2; D remains ambiguous. V lost 0 bases, J lost 4 bases, and 9 bases lay in between. The CDR3 runs 15 residues. Germline V gives CDR1 SGHNT, CDR2 YENEEA. As DNA, the CDR3 is TGTGCCAGCAGCTTAGACGGGTTCGGCACCGGGGAGCTGTTTTTT. As protein: CASSLDGFGTGELFF.

CDR3 DNA: TGTGCCAGCAGTCAAGGGAGCGGCTACACCTTC. It encodes CASSQGSGYTF. V is TRBV2 and J is TRBJ1-2; D is unresolved. The CDR3 has 11 residues. CDR1 is SNHLY and CDR2 is FYNNEI in the germline V gene. V gave up 5 bases and J gave up 8 bases, with 9 bases separating them.